The following is a T cell receptor beta chain sequence with its context. Germline CDR1 is SGHNT and CDR2 is YENEEA. CDR3 size: 15 residues. The V and J ends lost 4 bases and 7 bases, in that order; junction bases with no gene match: 7. These data come from a study of T cell changes during pregnancy in multiple sclerosis. Sequencing was performed with immunoSEQ multiplex PCR; in TCRdb, only in-frame clones are kept and a portion is missing. This sample yields 45,000 or so clones, of which around 90% are seen a single time; approximately 9% belongs to the top ten. V usage is TRBV11-3 and J usage is TRBJ2-1; TRBD1 matches at 10 bases. This material consisted of CD8+ T cells from peripheral blood mononuclear cells, taken after pregnancy. The TCR comes from a female donor with multiple sclerosis, enrolled in a pregnancy study. CDR3 nucleotide sequence: TGTGCCAGCAGCTCCTTGGACAGGGGGGGGAATGAGCAGTTCTTC. Encoded protein: CASSSLDRGGNEQFF.